This T cell receptor (beta chain) was captured in a study of cytomegalovirus exposure and HLA in healthy donors (dated by TCRdb to the late 2010s). Background on the whole study: According to a later analysis, the roughly 120 validation repertoires were produced on the same platform as the approximately 610 repertoires of the first cohort. To predict cytomegalovirus infection status, the study combined high-throughput TCR immunosequencing, statistical association of individual TCRs with disease status, and machine learning. A separate validation cohort of approximately 120 different subjects was used in addition to the approximately 700-subject first cohort. The aim of the study was to test whether cataloging public T cell receptors could identify signatures of past pathogen exposure.

Overall results and qualifications from the work: In both the original and validation cohorts, the classifier was reported to diagnose cytomegalovirus status with high specificity and sensitivity. The study gave a list of 150 to 200 TCR beta chains associated with cytomegalovirus. The authors suggested that the approach could potentially be extended to other disease states and immunological phenotypes. Across donors, most TCR sequences were observed very rarely, whereas some public TCRs were present in many individuals. A later analysis lacked HLA typing for the validation cohort, so it scored co-occurrence in that cohort across all 110 or so repertoires. Subsequent analysis determined that TCRs grouped into clusters in the first cohort also showed a tendency toward co-occurrence across the approximately 120 validation repertoires, and approximately 94% of cluster scores exceeded 0. Three of the identified cytomegalovirus-associated TCR beta chains were confirmed in vitro to be specific for cytomegalovirus antigens.

The donors were included in the validation cohort of some 110 subjects, a group kept apart from the approximately 650-subject first cohort. Turning to this clone: Its antigen remains unidentified. An end of the junction differs from the germline gene, which may be a read error.

As encoded in the germline V gene, CDR1 is MNHEY while CDR2 is SVGAGI. The CDR3 sequence holds 12 residues, the cysteine and phenylalanine included. Only CDR3 DNA remains: 36 bases, in frame from the first base. Library prep was done by the immunoSEQ multiplex PCR assay. The authors processed their data as follows. A statistical classification framework was built for diagnosing cytomegalovirus status from the catalog of TCR beta chain sequences. TCRdb stores this immuneACCESS table with in-frame sequences only. Part of the clones is absent; in the studies checked, under half of the shortfall reflects unresolved V genes, and no reason is known for the rest. V, J and clone size derive from that table, while D and trimming were established from the DNA sequence. This sample holds almost 200,000 clones; 80% to 85% were observed only once. Less than 1.5% of the sample comes from the top ten.

This receptor chain uses TRBV6-5 and TRBJ1-4; a tentative D call is TRBD1 (6 bases match). The source material was PBMCs. This clonotype originated in a woman aged 25 to 39 in good health and CMV-seronegative. CDR3 loop: CASSRDNGKLFF. The sequenced DNA: TGTGCCAGCAGCCGGGACAATGGAAAACTGTTTTTT.